This is a list of T cell receptor beta chains from one sample in a study of metastatic and nonmetastatic thyroid tumors. TCRdb re-clonotyped the PCR reads through MiXCR. The top ten clones hold 3% to 4% of a sample with around 35,000 clones, roughly 15% of them seen once. Sequencing input: blood. These receptors were collected from a female donor with papillary thyroid cancer or a benign thyroid nodule (not recorded which). Some clones in this sample may be carry-over from other donors' samples. Each CDR3 is given with its conserved first and last residue. D genes are given only for firm matches. A row's size may be missing; if present it is once, few, many or a size class.

D: -; V: TRBV5-8; size: many; J: TRBJ1-1; CDR3: CASSGQYFTEAFF; DNA: TGTGCCAGCAGTGGACAGTACTTCACTGAAGCTTTCTTT
D: -; V: TRBV6-1; size: many; J: TRBJ2-1; CDR3: CASVVGGRNEQFF; DNA: TGTGCCAGCGTCGTTGGAGGGCGGAATGAGCAGTTCTTC
D: -; V: TRBV6-5; size: many; J: TRBJ2-1; CDR3: CASSYLDEQFF; DNA: TGTGCCAGCAGTTACTTGGATGAGCAGTTCTTC
D: -; V: TRBV11-2; size: -; J: TRBJ2-7; CDR3: CASSFGGDRYEQYF; DNA: TGTGCCAGCAGCTTTGGCGGGGACCGCTACGAGCAGTACTTC
D: -; V: TRBV9; size: many; J: TRBJ2-1; CDR3: CASSGIAASYNEQFF; DNA: TGTGCCAGCAGTGGAATAGCGGCCTCTTACAATGAGCAGTTCTTC
D: -; V: TRBV28; size: medium-sized; J: TRBJ2-7; CDR3: CATAPGPAYEQYF; DNA: TGTGCCACCGCGCCGGGACCCGCCTACGAGCAGTACTTC
D: -; V: TRBV18; size: many; J: TRBJ2-3; CDR3: CASSPGGNLDTQYF; DNA: TGTGCCAGCTCACCTGGGGGGAATCTCGATACGCAGTATTTT
D: -; V: TRBV13; size: many; J: TRBJ2-7; CDR3: CASSLDGSYEQYF; DNA: TGTGCCAGCAGCTTAGATGGCTCCTACGAGCAGTACTTC
D: -; V: TRBV7-3; size: -; J: TRBJ2-2; CDR3: CASSLLPETGELFF; DNA: TGTGCCAGCAGCTTACTTCCAGAGACCGGGGAGCTGTTTTTT
D: -; V: TRBV11-2; size: many; J: TRBJ2-7; CDR3: CASSLAVGLYEQYF; DNA: TGTGCCAGCAGCTTAGCGGTCGGGCTCTACGAGCAGTACTTC
D: -; V: TRBV2; size: medium-sized; J: TRBJ1-2; CDR3: CASSEGTINYGYTF; DNA: TGTGCCAGCAGTGAAGGGACAATCAACTATGGCTACACCTTC
D: -; V: TRBV10-1; size: many; J: TRBJ2-1; CDR3: CASSESSDYNEQFF; DNA: TGCGCCAGCAGTGAGTCTAGTGACTACAATGAGCAGTTCTTC
D: -; V: TRBV7-2; size: many; J: TRBJ2-7; CDR3: CASSSRLVGGYEQYF; DNA: TGTGCCAGCAGCTCCAGACTGGTGGGGGGCTACGAGCAGTACTTC
D: TRBD1; V: TRBV6-1; size: -; J: TRBJ2-2; CDR3: CAIITNIRGLFTGELFF; DNA: TGTGCCATCATCACGAACATCAGGGGGCTCTTCACCGGGGAGCTGTTTTTT
D: -; V: TRBV30; size: many; J: TRBJ1-2; CDR3: CAWSEFAGKSANYGYTF; DNA: TGTGCCTGGAGTGAATTCGCCGGAAAGTCCGCTAACTATGGCTACACCTTC
D: TRBD1; V: TRBV20-1; size: many; J: TRBJ2-1; CDR3: CSAPSGTGEVNEQFF; DNA: TGCAGTGCCCCAAGCGGGACAGGGGAGGTCAATGAGCAGTTCTTC
D: -; V: TRBV7-9; size: -; J: TRBJ2-6; CDR3: CASTYLGSGANVLTF; DNA: TGTGCCAGCACCTACCTAGGGTCTGGGGCCAACGTCCTGACTTTC
D: TRBD1; V: TRBV29-1; size: many; J: TRBJ2-7; CDR3: CSVEWDRGYEQYF; DNA: TGCAGCGTTGAATGGGACAGGGGATACGAGCAGTACTTC
D: TRBD2; V: TRBV7-6; size: many; J: TRBJ2-1; CDR3: CASSPGGSGHNEQFF; DNA: TGTGCCAGCAGCCCGGGGGGAAGCGGTCACAATGAGCAGTTCTTC
D: -; V: TRBV27; size: many; J: TRBJ2-7; CDR3: CASSSGGYSYEQYF; DNA: TGTGCCAGCAGTTCTGGCGGGTACTCCTACGAGCAGTACTTC
D: TRBD1; V: TRBV4-1; size: -; J: TRBJ2-7; CDR3: CASSPGQGAGAYEQYF; DNA: TGCGCCAGCAGCCCGGGACAGGGGGCCGGGGCCTACGAGCAGTACTTC
D: -; V: TRBV20-1; size: many; J: TRBJ1-3; CDR3: CSAGALAGNTIYF; DNA: TGCAGTGCCGGGGCCCTGGCAGGAAACACCATATATTTT
D: -; V: TRBV4-1; size: -; J: TRBJ2-1; CDR3: CASSQEADNEQFF; DNA: TGCGCCAGCAGCCAAGAGGCGGACAATGAGCAGTTCTTC
D: TRBD2; V: TRBV20-1; size: -; J: TRBJ2-7; CDR3: CSARAPGLAGEQYF; DNA: TGCAGTGCTAGGGCTCCGGGACTAGCGGGCGAGCAGTACTTC
D: -; V: TRBV6-2/TRBV6-3; size: few; J: TRBJ2-7; CDR3: CASSLKDVPHEQYF; DNA: TGTGCCAGCAGTTTAAAAGACGTGCCCCACGAGCAGTACTTC
D: -; V: TRBV24-1; size: many; J: TRBJ2-5; CDR3: CATSDLTSDRETQYF; DNA: TGTGCCACCAGTGATTTGACCTCGGACAGAGAGACCCAGTACTTC
D: -; V: TRBV5-1; size: many; J: TRBJ2-1; CDR3: CASSEVVLSYNEQFF; DNA: TGCGCCAGCTCGGAGGTAGTGCTCTCCTACAATGAGCAGTTCTTC
D: TRBD2; V: TRBV6-2/TRBV6-3; size: few; J: TRBJ2-2; CDR3: CASTGGGSGNTGELFF; DNA: TGTGCCAGCACCGGAGGCGGGAGTGGTAACACCGGGGAGCTGTTTTTT
D: -; V: TRBV18; size: -; J: TRBJ2-2; CDR3: CASSLTREGTGELLF; DNA: TGTGCCAGCTCACTGACCAGGGAAGGAACCGGGGAGCTGTTGTTC
D: -; V: TRBV7-9; size: many; J: TRBJ1-2; CDR3: CASSSDTNYGYTF; DNA: TGTGCCAGCAGCTCGGACACCAACTATGGCTACACCTTC
D: -; V: TRBV4-3; size: -; J: TRBJ1-2; CDR3: CASSQEAQDYYGYTF; DNA: TGCGCCAGCAGCCAAGAAGCGCAGGACTACTATGGCTACACCTTC
D: -; V: TRBV5-4; size: many; J: TRBJ2-6; CDR3: CASSPAGPGANVLTF; DNA: TGTGCCAGCAGCCCGGCGGGGCCTGGGGCCAACGTCCTGACTTTC
D: TRBD2; V: TRBV2; size: -; J: TRBJ2-1; CDR3: CASPLGLAGRTSSYNEQFF; DNA: TGTGCCAGCCCTCTGGGACTAGCGGGGAGAACTAGCTCCTACAATGAGCAGTTCTTC
D: -; V: TRBV12-3/TRBV12-4; size: many; J: TRBJ1-5; CDR3: CASSLDGFVRHF; DNA: TGTGCCAGCAGTTTAGATGGGTTCGTGAGGCATTTT
D: -; V: TRBV7-8; size: -; J: TRBJ1-2; CDR3: CASSPPGLTYTF; DNA: TGTGCCAGCAGCCCCCCGGGACTGACCTACACCTTC
D: -; V: TRBV11-2; size: medium-sized; J: TRBJ2-7; CDR3: CASIPTASSNYEQYF; DNA: TGTGCCAGCATCCCCACCGCTTCCTCTAACTACGAGCAGTACTTC
D: -; V: TRBV28; size: many; J: TRBJ2-2; CDR3: CASSLLDLDTGELFF; DNA: TGTGCCAGCAGTTTGCTTGATTTGGACACCGGGGAGCTGTTTTTT
D: -; V: TRBV5-4; size: many; J: TRBJ2-7; CDR3: CASSASVSSYEQYF; DNA: TGTGCCAGCAGCGCCTCAGTGAGCTCCTACGAGCAGTACTTC
D: TRBD2; V: TRBV27; size: -; J: TRBJ2-5; CDR3: CASSLTRLAGSRSETQYF; DNA: TGTGCCAGCAGTTTAACTCGGCTAGCGGGCAGCCGTAGTGAGACCCAGTACTTC
D: TRBD1; V: TRBV27; size: many; J: TRBJ1-4; CDR3: CASSPSGTANEKLFF; DNA: TGTGCCAGCAGTCCCTCCGGGACAGCTAATGAAAAACTGTTTTTT
D: TRBD2; V: TRBV11-1; size: once; J: TRBJ2-7; CDR3: CASSSQGGILSGITYEQYF; DNA: TGTGCCAGCAGCTCTCAGGGTGGAATACTTAGCGGGATCACTTACGAGCAGTACTTC
D: -; V: TRBV19; size: many; J: TRBJ2-5; CDR3: CASSGLAGQETQYF; DNA: TGTGCCAGTAGTGGGCTAGCAGGGCAAGAGACCCAGTACTTC
D: -; V: TRBV28; size: many; J: TRBJ1-2; CDR3: CASTTVPWSGYTF; DNA: TGTGCCAGCACCACTGTACCGTGGAGTGGCTACACCTTC
D: -; V: TRBV28; size: -; J: TRBJ2-7; CDR3: CASSLPGNSFASSYEQYF; DNA: TGTGCCAGCAGCCTACCAGGGAATAGCTTCGCAAGCTCCTACGAGCAGTACTTC
D: TRBD2; V: TRBV6-1; size: many; J: TRBJ2-7; CDR3: CASREIAGVLYEQYF; DNA: TGTGCCAGCAGAGAGATAGCGGGGGTCCTCTACGAGCAGTACTTC
D: TRBD2; V: TRBV18; size: many; J: TRBJ2-1; CDR3: CASSPASGSITPNEQFF; DNA: TGTGCCAGCTCACCGGCTAGCGGCTCAATTACCCCCAATGAGCAGTTCTTC
D: TRBD2; V: TRBV6-4; size: many; J: TRBJ2-7; CDR3: CASSDSGGSSYEQYF; DNA: TGTGCCAGCAGTGACTCGGGAGGGAGCTCCTACGAGCAGTACTTC
D: -; V: TRBV6-1; size: many; J: TRBJ2-5; CDR3: CASSEAVAFQETQYF; DNA: TGTGCCAGCAGTGAAGCGGTAGCGTTTCAAGAGACCCAGTACTTC
D: -; V: TRBV3-1; size: -; J: TRBJ2-5; CDR3: CASIQELGDWAQYF; DNA: TGTGCCAGCATCCAAGAACTCGGCGATTGGGCCCAGTACTTC
D: TRBD2; V: TRBV28; size: many; J: TRBJ2-1; CDR3: CASSEKGLAGNEQFF; DNA: TGTGCCAGCAGCGAAAAGGGACTAGCGGGCAATGAGCAGTTCTTC
D: TRBD2; V: TRBV28; size: many; J: TRBJ2-3; CDR3: CASSLTVSGIGDTQYF; DNA: TGTGCCAGCAGTTTAACTGTCAGCGGGATTGGAGATACGCAGTATTTT
D: -; V: TRBV30; size: -; J: TRBJ2-7; CDR3: CAWSVGSYEQYF; DNA: TGTGCCTGGAGTGTCGGGTCCTACGAGCAGTACTTC
D: TRBD2; V: TRBV6-2/TRBV6-3; size: -; J: TRBJ2-3; CDR3: CASSATSGTDTQYF; DNA: TGTGCCAGCAGCGCGACTAGCGGAACAGATACGCAGTATTTT